These 22 T cell receptor beta chains were sequenced from one sample in a study of T cells in Graves' hyperthyroidism and ophthalmopathy. The investigators amplified TCR beta CDR3 regions from RNA transcripts. TCR CDR3 underwent first-round RT-PCR with the HTBI primer set. TCRdb re-called the multiplex PCR reads through MiXCR, storing one row per CDR3 protein. Among hundreds of thousands of distinct CDR3 sequences, about 15% were seen once, and the ten largest hold 14%. Material for sequencing was blood. The source of these receptors is a young woman with Graves' hyperthyroidism.

V usage is TRBV5-6 and J usage is TRBJ2-5; D gene uncertain. Per the germline V gene, CDR1 is SGHDT and CDR2 is YYEEEE. Trimming shortened V by 2 bases and J by 5 bases, and 13 bases separated the two germline ends. The CDR3 is made up of 14 amino acids. CDR3 in DNA: TGTGCCAGCAGCTTCCGGACGCCCGGCGAGACCCAGTACTTC. Encoded protein: CASSFRTPGETQYF.

Ten or more counts support this clonotype. The genes are TRBV6-2 or TRBV6-3 and TRBJ2-1, with 8 bases that match TRBD1. CDR1 and CDR2 (germline): MNHEY, SVGEGT. The J segment lost 9 bases and the V segment lost 0 bases, leaving 7 bases of the junction unmatched. This CDR3 is 15 amino acids long. CDR3 in amino acids: CASSYSRTGSGEQFF. In nucleotides, the CDR3 is TGTGCCAGCAGTTACTCTAGGACAGGGAGCGGTGAGCAGTTCTTC.

At least ten counts were recorded for this clonotype. The chain joins TRBV6-1 to TRBJ2-3, with D maybe TRBD2 (6 bases). The CDR3 length is 16 residues. Trimming removed 6 bases at V and 4 bases at J, with 20 bases between. Germline CDR1 reads MNHNS; CDR2 reads SASEGT. In DNA, the CDR3 is TGTGCCAGCAGCACCCCCGTCGCGGGACGACCAGATACGCAGTATTTT. It translates to CASSTPVAGRPDTQYF.

V usage is TRBV12-3 or TRBV12-4 and J usage is TRBJ2-5; D gene uncertain. The V gene lost 5 bases and the J gene lost 3 bases, with 19 bases spanning the gap. This CDR3 contains 16 residues. The CDR3 DNA reads TGTGCCAGCAGTCAAGCCGCAAAAACGGTAGAAGAGACCCAGTACTTC. It translates to CASSQAAKTVEETQYF.

This clonotype has a count of ten or more. The rearrangement joins TRBV3-1 to TRBJ2-7; D unresolved. Germline CDR1 reads LGHDT; CDR2 reads YNNKEL (reference sequence). The ends were cut back, 1 base at V and 6 bases at J, with 7 bases in the middle. The CDR3 length is 12 residues. Here the CDR3 DNA reads TGTGCCAGCAGCCAAGGGCCCCTCGAGCAGTACTTC. This translates into CASSQGPLEQYF.

This clonotype has at least ten counts. This chain connects TRBV2 to TRBJ2-1, with 14 bases that match TRBD2. With 6 bases clipped from V and 6 bases from J, the junction kept 4 bases outside the gene matches. CDR1 and CDR2 (germline): SNHLY, FYNNEI. This CDR3 comprises 15 residues. This CDR3 is CASRTGTSGSNEQFF. The CDR3 bases are TGTGCCAGCAGAACCGGGACTAGCGGGAGCAATGAGCAGTTCTTC.

V is TRBV7-3 and J is TRBJ1-2; D might be TRBD1 (6 bases). The V end was cut by 0 bases, the J end by 1 base, with 24 bases between. The CDR3 has 20 residues. The V gene's germline CDR1 is SGHTA and CDR2 FQGTGA. The CDR3 region has the DNA TGTGCCAGCAGCTTAACTGGGGGCGGTCGACCGGGACTCAGTAACTATGGCTACACCTTC. Its protein is CASSLTGGGRPGLSNYGYTF.

This clonotype was detected ten times or more. This chain joins TRBV20-1 and TRBJ2-3; the match to TRBD1 covers 8 bases. CDR3 size: 12 residues. Germline loops: CDR1 DFQATT, CDR2 SNEGSKA (reference sequence). V lost 5 bases, J lost 7 bases, and 5 bases stayed unmatched. CDR3 amino acids: CSAQGTGHTQYF. For the CDR3, the DNA is TGCAGTGCTCAAGGGACAGGTCATACGCAGTATTTT.

This clonotype turned up a few times. The chain combines TRBV12-3 or TRBV12-4 with TRBJ1-5, with TRBD1 matching over 9 bases. The CDR3 contains 14 residues. The J segment lost 7 bases and the V segment lost 0 bases, leaving 1 base of the junction unmatched. The CDR3 loop reads CASSLADRGQPQHF. CDR3 in DNA: TGTGCCAGCAGTTTAGCGGACAGGGGACAGCCCCAGCATTTT.

In this sample, this clonotype turned up a few times. CDR3 amino acids: CASSTNKGRKPTGNINYGYTF. The CDR3 DNA reads as TGTGCCAGCAGCACTAACAAGGGCAGAAAACCGACAGGAAATATTAACTATGGCTACACCTTC. The J gene is TRBJ1-2, the V gene TRBV2; D might be TRBD1 (6 bases). Germline CDR1 is SNHLY and CDR2 is FYNNEI. V was pared by 6 bases and J by 1 base, with 33 bases between. The CDR3 has 21 amino acids.

J is TRBJ2-7 and V is TRBV6-2 or TRBV6-3, with a weak D call TRBD2 (6 bases). Germline assignment: CDR1 MNHEY and CDR2 SVGEGT. V was cut by 0 bases and J by 4 bases, with 13 bases left in between. This CDR3 contains 15 residues. In DNA form, the CDR3 reads TGTGCCAGCAGTTACTCTCCGGGACTGATATACGAGCAGTACTTC. Amino acids: CASSYSPGLIYEQYF.

This clonotype was picked up many times. The V call is TRBV3-1, the J call TRBJ2-5; TRBD2 matches 7 bases. This CDR3 contains 15 residues. V lost 8 bases, J lost 5 bases, and 14 bases stayed unmatched. The germline V gene has CDR1 LGHDT and CDR2 YNNKEL (reference sequence). The CDR3 nucleotides are TGTGCCAGCCGCCTTGGGGGGGGGAAGCGCGAGACCCAGTACTTC. Its protein product is CASRLGGGKRETQYF.

This clonotype occurred many times. The chain employs TRBV6-5 and TRBJ1-1; no clear D. Looked up from germline, CDR1 is MNHEY and CDR2 is SVGAGI. V lost 0 bases, J lost 4 bases, and 9 bases lay in between. CDR3 length: 14 residues. The CDR3 sequence: CASSYSSSTTEAFF. The CDR3 DNA reads TGTGCCAGCAGTTACTCATCGTCCACCACTGAAGCTTTCTTT.

The chain is built from TRBV19 and TRBJ2-6, with 10 bases fitting TRBD2. CDR1 and CDR2 from the germline V gene are LNHDA and SQIVND (reference sequence). The J segment lost 0 bases and the V segment lost 7 bases, leaving 9 bases of the junction unmatched. This CDR3 comprises 18 residues. The CDR3 is CASNLGLAVPSGANVLTF. CDR3 coding DNA: TGTGCCAGTAATCTTGGACTAGCGGTCCCCTCTGGGGCCAACGTCCTGACTTTC.

At least ten counts were recorded for this clonotype. The chain has TRBV20-1 and TRBJ2-1, with 10 bases lining up with TRBD2. Trimming at V came to 2 bases and at J to 8 bases, leaving 9 bases not matched to a gene. CDR1 is DFQATT and CDR2 is SNEGSKA in the germline V gene (reference sequence). The CDR3 sequence is 15 residues long. The CDR3 nucleotides read TGCAGTGCTAGAACAGCGGGAGGGCCTCACCATGAGCAGTTCTTC. Its protein product is CSARTAGGPHHEQFF.

This clonotype was observed a few times. The chain recombines TRBV6-1 with TRBJ2-3; 10 nucleotides match TRBD2. There are 16 residues in the CDR3. Germline loops: CDR1 MNHNS, CDR2 SASEGT. The V and J ends lost 6 bases and 9 bases, in that order; junction bases with no gene match: 15. CDR3 sequence: CASSRRLAGVPGTQYF. The CDR3 DNA is TGTGCCAGCAGCCGGCGGCTAGCGGGAGTGCCGGGGACGCAGTATTTT.

This clonotype was recorded at least ten times. The chain employs TRBV7-9 and TRBJ1-4; D is undetermined. The CDR3 runs 11 residues. The V end lost 5 bases, the J end lost 4 bases, and 2 bases lay between the germline ends. Germline CDR1 SEHNR, CDR2 FQNEAQ (reference sequence). The CDR3 sequence is CASSLNEKLFF. The DNA for the CDR3 is TGTGCCAGCAGCCTTAATGAAAAACTGTTTTTT.

This clonotype was counted many times. The J gene is TRBJ2-3, the V gene TRBV7-2; 11 nucleotides agree with TRBD2. After removal of 0 bases from V and 9 bases from J, the junction contained 8 bases not matched to a gene. This CDR3 contains 16 residues. Germline V gives CDR1 SGHTA, CDR2 FQGNSA. The CDR3 coding sequence is TGTGCCAGCAGCTTAGCGGGGGTAGCGGGAGGGAGGACGCAGTATTTT. Encoded protein: CASSLAGVAGGRTQYF.

This rearrangement joins TRBV20-1 to TRBJ2-3; perhaps TRBD2 as D (5 bases). The CDR3 runs to 13 residues. Deletions cut 1 base from V and 6 bases from J, with 11 bases between. The germline gives CDR1 DFQATT, CDR2 SNEGSKA (reference sequence). In DNA, the CDR3 is TGCAGTGCTAGAGTTGAGGGTGGTGATACGCAGTATTTT. It codes for CSARVEGGDTQYF.

This clonotype has a handful of counts. A much larger clone lies a single base off, so this may be a read error. The rearrangement links TRBV2 to TRBJ2-7; D gene ambiguous. The V and J ends lost 1 base and 0 bases respectively, with 4 bases between them. The germline CDR1 and CDR2 sequences are SNHLY and FYNNEI. The CDR3 is 13 residues long. This CDR3 is CASSEDGSYEQYF. The CDR3 coding sequence is TGTGCCAGCAGTGAAGACGGCTCCTACGAGCAGTACTTC.

The rearrangement uses TRBV4-1 and TRBJ2-3; no clear D. Germline assignment: CDR1 MGHRA and CDR2 YSYEKL. V lost 2 bases and J lost 3, with 6 bases in between. This CDR3 has 13 residues. CDR3 nucleotide sequence: TGCGCCAGCAGCCAACTAGGGACAGATACGCAGTATTTT. Protein product: CASSQLGTDTQYF.

The V gene is TRBV6-1, the J gene TRBJ2-7; 13 bases agree with TRBD2. V was clipped by 8 bases and J by 4 bases; unmatched bases: 8. The V gene's germline CDR1 is MNHNS and CDR2 SASEGT. The CDR3 extends over 15 amino acids. CDR3 in DNA: TGTGCCAGCGGGTCCGGGACTAGCGGGACGTACGAGCAGTACTTC. It is translated as CASGSGTSGTYEQYF.